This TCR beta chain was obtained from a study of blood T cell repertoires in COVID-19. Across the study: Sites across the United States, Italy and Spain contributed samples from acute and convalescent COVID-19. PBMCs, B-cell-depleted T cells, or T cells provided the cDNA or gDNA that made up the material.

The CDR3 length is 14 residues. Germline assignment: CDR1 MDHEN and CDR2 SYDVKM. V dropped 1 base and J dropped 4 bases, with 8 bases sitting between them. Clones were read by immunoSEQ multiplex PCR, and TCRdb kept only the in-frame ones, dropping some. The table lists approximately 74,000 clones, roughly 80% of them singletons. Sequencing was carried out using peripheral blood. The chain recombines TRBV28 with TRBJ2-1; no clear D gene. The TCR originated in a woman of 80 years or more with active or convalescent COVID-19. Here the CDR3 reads CASSLFPGYNEQFF. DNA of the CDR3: TGTGCCAGCAGTTTATTCCCAGGTTACAATGAGCAGTTCTTC.